Listed below are T cell receptor beta chains from one sample, sequenced in a study of T cell responses to AZD1222 COVID-19 vaccine. Here immunoSEQ multiplex PCR was the method, and the copy in TCRdb shows in-frame clones only, minus some. The sample shows 85,000 to 130,000 clones, 85% to 90% of them seen only once. The specimen comprised peripheral blood, sampled on day 0 of AZD1222 vaccination. Receptor source: an adult in good health. Both conserved end residues are trimmed from each CDR3. Each record gives: CDR3 protein, V gene, clone size, J gene. Size is stated for part of the rows, as once, few or many counts, or as a class when the clone is expanded.

ASSNQGPGELF TRBV21-1 NA TRBJ2-2
ASSPMDRAGGYT TRBV3-1/TRBV3-2 once TRBJ1-2
ASQQETQY TRBV7-9 NA TRBJ2-5
AWSATGAGYGYT TRBV30 NA TRBJ1-2
ASSTSYSKAEQY TRBV19 NA TRBJ2-7
ASRPYRGETQY TRBV11-2 NA TRBJ2-5
ASSSPGQGFYEQY TRBV6-5 few TRBJ2-7
ASSSPGQGYEQY TRBV28 NA TRBJ2-7
ASSRSQYYEQY TRBV18 NA TRBJ2-7
ASSPGTGRPLH TRBV5-6 NA TRBJ1-6
ASSSALAAQETQY TRBV5-4 NA TRBJ2-5
ASTLGADLNTEAF TRBV11-2 NA TRBJ1-1
ASSQGGPDTQY TRBV3-1/TRBV3-2 NA TRBJ2-3
ASTPVGGGASDTQY TRBV19 NA TRBJ2-3
ASSPPSPEGDSFWEQY TRBV25-1 NA TRBJ2-7
ASTVSAGEETQY TRBV7-9 NA TRBJ2-5
ASSDEGGTGELF TRBV6-1 NA TRBJ2-2
ASSAGTGGFNEQF TRBV10-1 NA TRBJ2-1
ASRPAGGRLNEQF TRBV11-3 NA TRBJ2-1
ASGLVHCPGGQPQH TRBV12-5 NA TRBJ1-5
ASSQGGGEETQY TRBV3-1/TRBV3-2 NA TRBJ2-5
ASSPGQGRTNEKLF TRBV5-1 NA TRBJ1-4
ASSVAEGGEAF TRBV9 NA TRBJ1-1
ASSRRTANEKLF TRBV11-2 NA TRBJ1-4
ASSQAASGSYEQY TRBV4-2 once TRBJ2-7
ASRTERGRNTIY TRBV6-5 NA TRBJ1-3
ASSPRDRVPEAF TRBV11-3 NA TRBJ1-1
ASSWGRGMGQPQH TRBV13 NA TRBJ1-5
ASSHSPYEQY TRBV28 NA TRBJ2-7
ASSRGRNYGYT TRBV11-3 NA TRBJ1-2
ASSLVVWTEAF TRBV7-9 NA TRBJ1-1
ASSFLTGTDTGELF TRBV11-2 NA TRBJ2-2
ASSLAGAYGEQY TRBV7-2 few TRBJ2-7
ATSDFGQPQH TRBV24-1 NA TRBJ1-5
ASTEAESDTQY TRBV6-1 NA TRBJ2-3
ASSLRAGESGVGEQY TRBV28 NA TRBJ2-7
ASSLVSQETQY TRBV5-6 NA TRBJ2-5
ASSPQNTGELF TRBV18 once TRBJ2-2
ASSQGGSSYNSPLH TRBV14 NA TRBJ1-6
ASSQGLAGGEGTYEQY TRBV4-1 NA TRBJ2-7
ATSDFGQGRGSETQY TRBV24-1 NA TRBJ2-5
ASSLDGSLYEQY TRBV5-6 NA TRBJ2-7
SGTGFTGLNEQF TRBV29-1 NA TRBJ2-1
ASSLMGDSGNTIY TRBV5-1 NA TRBJ1-3
ASSLEGHRTQY TRBV5-1 NA TRBJ2-3
ASSLTGLQETQY TRBV5-1 NA TRBJ2-5
ASSLRTGNTEAF TRBV16 NA TRBJ1-1
ASSPGLSSTDTQY TRBV3-1/TRBV3-2 NA TRBJ2-3
ASSWGTTGELF TRBV5-8 NA TRBJ2-2
ASSSQGNQPQH TRBV19 NA TRBJ1-5
ASSSRTGSSGNTIY TRBV19 NA TRBJ1-3
ASSFSGLQPQH TRBV27 NA TRBJ1-5